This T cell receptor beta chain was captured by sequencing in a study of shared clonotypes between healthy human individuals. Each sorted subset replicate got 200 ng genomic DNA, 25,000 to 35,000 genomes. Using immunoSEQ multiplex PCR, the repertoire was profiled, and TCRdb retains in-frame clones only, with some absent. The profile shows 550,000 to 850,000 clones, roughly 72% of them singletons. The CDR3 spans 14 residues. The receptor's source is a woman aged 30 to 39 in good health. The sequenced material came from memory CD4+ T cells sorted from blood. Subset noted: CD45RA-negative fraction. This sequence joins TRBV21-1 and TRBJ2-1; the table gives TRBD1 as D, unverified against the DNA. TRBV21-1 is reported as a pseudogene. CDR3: CASIQGKAYNEQFF. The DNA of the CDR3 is TGTGCCAGCATACAGGGCAAGGCCTACAATGAGCAGTTCTTC.